A selection of T cell receptor beta chains follows, all from one sample in a study of T cells expressing NK-cell markers. TCRdb re-analyzed the 5' RACE reads; it lists each CDR3 protein once, without DNA. In all, the sample yields around 140,000 distinct CDR3 sequences. The sequencing sample was made of blood T cells: a sorted CD56 or NKG2C T cell subset, CD4+ or CD8+ T cells, or bulk PBMC T cells (not recorded which). The receptors were sampled from a young man in good health. The CDR3 runs from the conserved cysteine through the conserved F or W. Fields, in order: J gene, V gene, CDR3 protein.

j_call: TRBJ2-5; v_call: TRBV29-1; cdr3_aa: CSVDPGLSETQYF
j_call: TRBJ2-7; v_call: TRBV20-1; cdr3_aa: CSASETSGYEQYF
j_call: TRBJ2-5; v_call: TRBV6-5; cdr3_aa: CASSLEGLQETQYF
j_call: TRBJ2-1; v_call: TRBV20-1; cdr3_aa: CSATGTSGSNEQFF
j_call: TRBJ1-2; v_call: TRBV20-1; cdr3_aa: CSAGGDRQNNYGYTF
j_call: TRBJ2-6; v_call: TRBV9; cdr3_aa: CASSVQWTGANVLTF
j_call: TRBJ1-4; v_call: TRBV19; cdr3_aa: CASSIMGLLFF
j_call: TRBJ2-1; v_call: TRBV12-3/TRBV12-4; cdr3_aa: CASSLLLSTTHNEQFF
j_call: TRBJ1-1; v_call: TRBV25-1; cdr3_aa: CASSGRSTEAFF
j_call: TRBJ2-1; v_call: TRBV6-1; cdr3_aa: CASSASGGDNEQFF
j_call: TRBJ2-3; v_call: TRBV12-3/TRBV12-4; cdr3_aa: CASSWADTQYF
j_call: TRBJ2-1; v_call: TRBV9; cdr3_aa: CASSATRAPGQSEQFF
j_call: TRBJ1-1; v_call: TRBV12-3/TRBV12-4; cdr3_aa: CASTWDTNTEAFF
j_call: TRBJ2-7; v_call: TRBV11-3; cdr3_aa: CASSLEAGGEQYF
j_call: TRBJ2-1; v_call: TRBV4-1; cdr3_aa: CASSPGTGKSYNEQFF
j_call: TRBJ2-1; v_call: TRBV6-2/TRBV6-3; cdr3_aa: CASSYGLAHNEQFF
j_call: TRBJ2-4; v_call: TRBV28; cdr3_aa: CASSPPQGRRNIQYF
j_call: TRBJ2-5; v_call: TRBV7-9; cdr3_aa: CASSFSGGAWETQYF
j_call: TRBJ2-1; v_call: TRBV4-1; cdr3_aa: CASSQDWGGLAGGHEQFF
j_call: TRBJ2-2; v_call: TRBV12-3/TRBV12-4; cdr3_aa: CASGVPHANTGELFF
j_call: TRBJ2-1; v_call: TRBV29-1; cdr3_aa: CSASGREGNFWNEQFF
j_call: TRBJ2-1; v_call: TRBV19; cdr3_aa: CASSMAGTSFNEQFF